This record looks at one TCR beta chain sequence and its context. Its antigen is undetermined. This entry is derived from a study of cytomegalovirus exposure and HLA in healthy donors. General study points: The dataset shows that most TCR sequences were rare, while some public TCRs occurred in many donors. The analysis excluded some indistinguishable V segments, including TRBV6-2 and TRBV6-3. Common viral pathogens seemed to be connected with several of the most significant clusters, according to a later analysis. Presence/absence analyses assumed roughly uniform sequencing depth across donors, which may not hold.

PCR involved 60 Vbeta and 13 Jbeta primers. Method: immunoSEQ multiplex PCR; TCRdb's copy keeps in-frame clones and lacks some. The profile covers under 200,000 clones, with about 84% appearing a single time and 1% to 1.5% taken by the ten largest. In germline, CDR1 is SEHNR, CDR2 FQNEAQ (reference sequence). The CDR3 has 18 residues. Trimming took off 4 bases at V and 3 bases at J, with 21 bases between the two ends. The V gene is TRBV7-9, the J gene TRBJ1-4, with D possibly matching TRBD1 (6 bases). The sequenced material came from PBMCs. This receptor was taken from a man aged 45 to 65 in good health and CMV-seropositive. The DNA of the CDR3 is TGTGCCAGCAGCTCCAACCCGATTCTACAGGGACCTAATGAAAAACTGTTTTTT. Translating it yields CASSSNPILQGPNEKLFF.